Below, 28 T cell receptor beta chains from the same sample are listed, as sequenced in a study of blood T cell repertoires in COVID-19 (dated by TCRdb to the early 2020s). To prepare the library, the immunoSEQ multiplex PCR assay was applied. The clones in this table, taken by TCRdb from immuneACCESS, are in-frame only. Not every clone is retained; where verified, under half of the shortfall comes from an unresolved V gene, and the cause of the rest is unknown. This sample gives nearly 85,000 clones in total; over 70% of them show up just once. The ten largest clones add up to 15% to 20% of the sample. The sequenced sample consisted of peripheral blood. The receptor source for this set is a woman aged 55-70 years with acute or convalescent COVID-19.

The chain carries TRBV10-3 and TRBJ1-5; the match to TRBD1 covers 8 bases. The CDR3 totals 15 residues. The germline V gene has CDR1 ENHRY and CDR2 SYGVKD. After removal of 6 bases from V and 4 bases from J, the junction contained 8 bases not matched to a gene. CDR3 loop: CAISTGQGLNQPQHF. The CDR3 DNA reads as TGTGCCATCAGCACCGGACAGGGCCTAAATCAGCCCCAGCATTTT.

V gene TRBV5-1 combines with J gene TRBJ1-1; D gene uncertain. V gave up 0 bases and J gave up 3 bases, with 6 bases separating them. The CDR3 contains 13 residues. Per germline, CDR1 SGHRS and CDR2 YFSETQ. The CDR3 bases are TGCGCCAGCAGCTTGGTAGGAGACACTGAAGCTTTCTTT. Translated, it gives CASSLVGDTEAFF.

The chain couples TRBV30 to TRBJ2-1, with 11 bases matching TRBD2. CDR3 length: 15 residues. Germline trimming cut 7 bases from V and 2 bases from J; bases unmatched to any gene: 7. The V gene's germline CDR1 is GTSNPN and CDR2 SVGIG (reference sequence). This chain's CDR3 is CAFLAGGPPYNEQFF. The CDR3 DNA sequence: TGTGCCTTCTTAGCGGGGGGGCCGCCCTACAATGAGCAGTTCTTC.

This clone was observed a handful of times. This chain connects TRBV6-1 to TRBJ1-2, with no clear D. Germline CDR1 MNHNS, CDR2 SASEGT. This CDR3 contains 11 residues. V shed 3 bases and J shed 8 bases, with 7 bases lying between them. The CDR3 DNA sequence: TGTGCCAGCAGTGATCGCGCGGGCTACACCTTC. This sequence encodes CASSDRAGYTF.

The chain carries TRBV27 and TRBJ1-2; TRBD1 aligns across 8 bases. Unmatched junction bases numbered 4, after V lost 0 bases and J lost 1 base. The length of the CDR3 is 16 residues. Germline lookup yields CDR1 MNHEY and CDR2 SMNVEV (reference sequence). CDR3: CASSLSAGGFNYGYTF. CDR3 in DNA: TGTGCCAGCAGTTTATCTGCAGGGGGCTTTAACTATGGCTACACCTTC.

CDR3: CASRDRGEGTEAFF. DNA for the CDR3: TGTGCCTCCCGGGACAGGGGTGAGGGGACTGAAGCTTTCTTT. V is TRBV10-3 and J is TRBJ1-1; 10 bases match TRBD1. V trimming: 11 bases; J trimming: 5 bases; junction bases outside the gene matches: 11. From germline, CDR1 is ENHRY and CDR2 SYGVKD. The CDR3 sequence is 14 residues long.

Concerning this clone itself: Different DNA sequences within this sample yield the same CDR3. V is TRBV7-9 and J is TRBJ2-7, with D unresolved. This CDR3 region has 14 residues. V gave up 1 base and J gave up 1 base, with 8 bases separating them. CDR1 is SEHNR and CDR2 is FQNEAQ in the germline V gene (reference sequence). The CDR3 loop is CASSLDGGSYEQYF. CDR3 DNA sequence: TGTGCCAGCAGCTTAGACGGCGGATCCTACGAGCAGTACTTC. Supplemented by reference TRBV7-9 and TRBJ2-7, the full variable domain reads DTGVSQNPRHKITKRGQNVTFRCDPISEHNRLYWYRQTLGQGPEFLTYFQNEAQLEKSRLLSDRFSAERPKGSFSTLEIQRTEQGDSAMYLCASSLDGGSYEQYFGPGTRLTVT.

The rearrangement joins TRBV4-1 to TRBJ2-1; the match to TRBD1 covers 7 bases. The CDR3 extends over 17 amino acids. Unmatched junction bases numbered 17, after V lost 0 bases and J lost 12 bases. The germline V gene has CDR1 MGHRA and CDR2 YSYEKL. The CDR3 nucleotides read TGCGCCAGCAGCCAAGAACGAGGGGGCCCATCACACCTAGGGCAGTTCTTC. Protein: CASSQERGGPSHLGQFF.

This chain connects TRBV3-1 (or the pseudogene TRBV3-2) to TRBJ1-5; D remains unclear. The V end lost 2 bases, the J end lost 1 base, and 3 bases lay between the germline ends. The CDR3 covers 13 residues. Germline V lookup: CDR1 LGHDT, CDR2 YNNKEL (reference sequence). The CDR3 is CASSQLSNQPQHF. DNA of the CDR3: TGTGCCAGCAGCCAACTGAGCAATCAGCCCCAGCATTTT.

This rearrangement joins TRBV10-3 to TRBJ2-7; possibly TRBD1 for D (6 bases). This CDR3 has 12 amino acids. V lost 4 bases, J lost 3 bases, and 7 bases lay in between. CDR1 is ENHRY, CDR2 SYGVKD, per germline. This CDR3 reads CAISGQDYEQYF. DNA for the CDR3: TGTGCCATCAGTGGACAGGACTACGAGCAGTACTTC.

The rearrangement uses TRBV27 and TRBJ1-5, with D maybe TRBD1 (6 bases). The ends were cut back, 11 bases at V and 0 bases at J, with 17 bases in the middle. This CDR3 contains 15 residues. CDR1 and CDR2 (germline): MNHEY, SMNVEV (reference sequence). The CDR3 loop reads CASGRTAYSNQPQHF. DNA for the CDR3: TGTGCCTCAGGAAGGACAGCGTATAGCAATCAGCCCCAGCATTTT.

This clone was seen just once. The rearrangement links TRBV6-5 to TRBJ2-5, with a weak D call TRBD2 (6 bases). CDR3 length: 15 amino acids. Deletions cut 7 bases from V and 3 bases from J, with 18 bases between. From germline, CDR1 is MNHEY and CDR2 SVGAGI. CDR3 protein: CASIPRGTLEETQYF. The CDR3 nucleotides read TGTGCCAGCATCCCCCGCGGGACGCTGGAAGAGACCCAGTACTTC.

V usage is TRBV5-1 and J usage is TRBJ2-3, with 8 bases lining up with TRBD2. V lost 3 bases and J lost 4; bases outside the gene matches: 10. Germline assignment: CDR1 SGHRS and CDR2 YFSETQ. CDR3 length: 16 amino acids. CDR3 nucleotide sequence: TGCGCCAGCAGCTGGTACGGGGGGGCCGGGGCAGATACGCAGTATTTT. Translation: CASSWYGGAGADTQYF.

The chain links TRBV6-6 to TRBJ1-1; 7 bases line up with TRBD1. The CDR3 totals 15 residues. Unmatched junction bases numbered 7, after V lost 2 bases and J lost 4 bases. The germline gives CDR1 MNHNY, CDR2 SVGAGI (reference sequence). CDR3 DNA: TGTGCCAGCAGTTACGACAGGGTCGGGACCACTGAAGCTTTCTTT. It encodes CASSYDRVGTTEAFF.

Points on this clone: One junction end does not reproduce the germline sequence, and a read error may be involved. The J gene is TRBJ1-1, the V gene TRBV30; unclear D gene. This CDR3 region has 10 residues. Germline values: CDR1 GTSNPN, CDR2 SVGIG (reference sequence). The CDR3 region is CAWSHTEAFF. CDR3 DNA: TGTGCCTGGAGTCACACAGAAGCTTTCTTT.

The chain has TRBV12-5 and TRBJ1-1; the D is unclear. In germline, CDR1 is LGHNT, CDR2 FRNRAP. The length of the CDR3 is 15 residues. Trimming pared 7 bases from V and 0 bases from J, leaving 15 bases between. CDR3 sequence (DNA): TGTGCTAGTGATCTCGGACTGACCATGAACACTGAAGCTTTCTTT. Amino acids: CASDLGLTMNTEAFF. Based on the CDR3 plus reference TRBV12-5 and TRBJ1-1, the full variable domain is DARVTQTPRHKVTEMGQEVTMRCQPILGHNTVFWYRQTMMQGLELLAYFRNRAPLDDSGMPKDRFSAEMPDATLATLKIQPSEPRDSAVYFCASDLGLTMNTEAFFGQGTRLTVV.

This clone has only one observation. The chain combines TRBV19 with TRBJ2-7; weak D call: TRBD1 (6 bases). CDR1 LNHDA and CDR2 SQIVND come from the germline V gene (reference sequence). The CDR3 has 15 amino acids. V was pared by 7 bases and J by 0 bases, with 16 bases between. The CDR3 here is CASTQGPGASYEQYF. Here the CDR3 DNA reads TGTGCCAGTACCCAGGGGCCAGGGGCCTCCTACGAGCAGTACTTC.

V gene TRBV7-6 combines with J gene TRBJ1-3; 7 bases map to TRBD1. This CDR3 has 17 amino acids. Germline V gives CDR1 SGHVS, CDR2 FNYEAQ. The V and J ends lost 2 bases and 0 bases, in that order; junction bases with no gene match: 7. The CDR3 loop reads CASSLNVGGDSGNTIYF. The CDR3 DNA reads as TGTGCCAGCAGCTTAAATGTAGGGGGCGACTCTGGAAACACCATATATTTT.

The chain links TRBV7-2 to TRBJ2-7, with D possibly TRBD2 on 6 matching bases. Trimming left V 4 bases short and J 3 bases short, with 7 bases between. The CDR3 length is 12 residues. CDR1 and CDR2 (germline): SGHTA, FQGNSA. The CDR3 sequence: CASSWDFYEQYF. CDR3 bases: TGTGCCAGCAGCTGGGACTTCTACGAGCAGTACTTC. Supplemented by reference TRBV7-2 and TRBJ2-7, the full variable domain reads GAGVSQSPSNKVTEKGKDVELRCDPISGHTALYWYRQSLGQGLEFLIYFQGNSAPDKSGLPSDRFSAERTGGSVSTLTIQRTQQEDSAVYLCASSWDFYEQYFGPGTRLTVT.

The gene calls are TRBV11-2 and TRBJ1-3; 7 bases agree with TRBD1. Per the germline V gene, CDR1 is SGHAT and CDR2 is FQNNGV. The CDR3 extends over 15 amino acids. V lost 5 bases and J lost 4; bases outside the gene matches: 8. The CDR3 coding sequence is TGTGCCAGCAGCCAGACAGGGTTCCCCGGAAACACCATATATTTT. Amino acid sequence: CASSQTGFPGNTIYF.

This chain connects TRBV12-3 or TRBV12-4 to TRBJ1-2; tentatively, D is TRBD1 (5 bases). V lost 6 bases to trimming and J lost 8 bases, with 13 bases between them. The CDR3 is 12 residues long. CDR3 in amino acids: CASSRGGVGYTF. The CDR3 DNA follows: TGTGCCAGCAGCCGGGGAGGGGTAGGCTACACCTTC.

The rearrangement joins TRBV7-3 to TRBJ2-1; 7 bases map to TRBD2. Germline CDR1 and CDR2: SGHTA and FQGTGA. With 2 bases clipped from V and 6 bases from J, the junction kept 7 bases outside the gene matches. This CDR3 is built from 15 residues. The CDR3 DNA sequence: TGTGCCAGCAGCTTAGGAGGGCGGGGGATCAATGAGCAGTTCTTC. Protein: CASSLGGRGINEQFF.

The chain couples TRBV6-5 to TRBJ2-1; D is unclear. This CDR3 contains 14 residues. V was clipped by 7 bases and J by 5 bases, with 15 bases between them. CDR1 is MNHEY, CDR2 SVGAGI, per germline. The CDR3 protein is CASMKLVLDNEQFF. CDR3 nucleotides: TGTGCCAGCATGAAGCTAGTCCTGGACAATGAGCAGTTCTTC.

This clone has only a few counts. The chain uses TRBV2 and TRBJ1-1, with TRBD1 as a possible D gene (5 bases). The V end was cut by 8 bases, the J end by 3 bases, with 13 bases between. The CDR3 loop spans 13 amino acids. CDR1 is SNHLY and CDR2 is FYNNEI in the germline V gene. The CDR3, as DNA: TGTGCCAGCGGCATTCAGGGTTACACTGAAGCTTTCTTT. This codes for CASGIQGYTEAFF.

This clone was observed a handful of times. The chain is built from TRBV10-3 and TRBJ2-1, with D unresolved. The CDR3 sequence is 16 residues long. Germline CDR1 and CDR2: ENHRY and SYGVKD. Trimming took off 0 bases at V and 5 bases at J, with 14 bases between the two ends. CDR3 sequence: CAISESWAGEHNEQFF. For the CDR3, the DNA is TGTGCCATCAGTGAGTCCTGGGCAGGCGAGCACAATGAGCAGTTCTTC.

The chain recombines TRBV5-1 with TRBJ1-6; a weak D match, TRBD1 (5 bases). This CDR3 is built from 14 residues. Trimming cost V 4 bases and J 5 bases, with 10 bases left between them. Germline V lookup: CDR1 SGHRS, CDR2 YFSETQ. The CDR3 nucleotides are TGCGCCAGCAGCCAAGACAGAGATAATTCACCCCTCCACTTT. It encodes CASSQDRDNSPLHF. Looking up the rest from reference TRBV5-1 and TRBJ1-6 gives the full variable domain: KAGVTQTPRYLIKTRGQQVTLSCSPISGHRSVSWYQQTPGQGLQFLFEYFSETQRNKGNFPGRFSGRQFSNSRSEMNVSTLELGDSALYLCASSQDRDNSPLHFGNGTRLTVT.

The chain carries TRBV25-1 and TRBJ2-7; a weak D match, TRBD2 (6 bases). The CDR3 covers 13 residues. Germline lookup yields CDR1 MGHDK and CDR2 SYGVNS. The V end lost 3 bases, the J end lost 4 bases, and 10 bases lay between the germline ends. The CDR3 reads CASSDAGLYEQYF. The CDR3, as DNA: TGTGCCAGCAGTGATGCGGGACTTTACGAGCAGTACTTC.

The chain uses TRBV25-1 and TRBJ1-2; a possible D gene is TRBD1 (5 bases). The CDR3 runs 14 residues. Germline V gene data show CDR1 as MGHDK and CDR2 as SYGVNS. Trimming removed 2 bases at V and 5 bases at J, with 12 bases between. CDR3 sequence reads: CASSEAGDRYGYTF. DNA for the CDR3: TGTGCCAGCAGTGAAGCGGGGGATCGGTATGGCTACACCTTC.